The clone carrying this T cell receptor (beta chain) was picked up a small number of times. As yet, its antigen is unknown. TCRdb passed the multiplex PCR reads through MiXCR, listing each CDR3 protein once. The sample includes over 150,000 distinct CDR3 sequences, approximately 33% of them seen just once. The V and J ends lost 5 bases and 6 bases, in that order; junction bases with no gene match: 13. Germline lookup yields CDR1 MNHEY and CDR2 SMNVEV (reference sequence). This CDR3 contains 15 residues. These data come from a study of breast tumors, draining lymph nodes, adjacent tissues. Axillary draining lymph nodes of breast cancer patients supplied the node samples. Study findings and constraints: The data were judged consistent with most tumor T cells coming from lymph node and expanding in tumor. The lymph node origin of tumor T cells was framed as consistent with a hypothesis, not demonstrated. Luminal-like breast cancer showed significantly greater tumor-nontumor repertoire similarity than basal-like breast cancer did. Tumors had less TCR diversity than lymph nodes, more than nontumor tissue.

The TCR was taken from a female donor with breast cancer. Some clones in this sample may be carry-over from other donors' samples. The V and J genes are TRBV27 and TRBJ2-7; 7 bases are shared with TRBD2. Sequenced: axillary lymph node tissue. The CDR3 loop is CASSAGSLAVREQYF. Written as DNA, the CDR3 is TGTGCCAGCAGTGCCGGGAGTCTAGCGGTGCGCGAGCAGTACTTC.